This paragraph covers one T cell receptor beta chain sequence. What it recognizes is unknown. The sample carries other DNA sequences with the same CDR3. Trimming stripped 5 bases from V and 7 bases from J, with 12 bases between. The CDR3 totals 13 residues. Germline values: CDR1 MRHNA, CDR2 SNTAGT. The entry originates in a study of T cell responses to AZD1222 COVID-19 vaccine. The study's findings and limits: Most donors were white British and more were female, and clonal diversity was possibly underestimated. Seropositive AZD1222 recipients at baseline numbered only five or six.

Recipients boosted at about 4 weeks or about 12 weeks are pooled. Some clones are missing from TCRdb's copy, which holds only in-frame ones; the method was immunoSEQ multiplex PCR. The table lists about 150,000 clones, 91% of them singletons, with 3.8% in the top ten. This TCR came from an adult who received the AZD1222 COVID-19 vaccine. The rearrangement joins TRBV6-4 to TRBJ2-1; possibly TRBD1 or TRBD2 for D (5 bases each). The sequenced sample was peripheral blood, obtained 28 days after the second AZD1222 dose. CDR3 nucleotides: TGTGCCAGCAGTTCCGGGACGACTAATGAGCAGTTCTTC. This translates into CASSSGTTNEQFF.